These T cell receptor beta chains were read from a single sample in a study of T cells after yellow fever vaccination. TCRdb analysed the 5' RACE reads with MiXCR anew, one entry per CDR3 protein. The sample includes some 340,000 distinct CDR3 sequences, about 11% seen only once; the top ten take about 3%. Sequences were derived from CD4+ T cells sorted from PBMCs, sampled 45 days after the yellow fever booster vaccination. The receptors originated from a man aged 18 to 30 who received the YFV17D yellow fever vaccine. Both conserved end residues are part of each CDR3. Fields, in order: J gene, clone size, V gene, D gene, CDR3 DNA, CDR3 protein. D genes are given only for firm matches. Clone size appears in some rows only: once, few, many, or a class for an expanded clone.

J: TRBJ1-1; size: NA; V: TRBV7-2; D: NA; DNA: TGTGCCAGCAGAAGAGACGGACGGTCCACTGAAGCTTTCTTT; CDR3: CASRRDGRSTEAFF
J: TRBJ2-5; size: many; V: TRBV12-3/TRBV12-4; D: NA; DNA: TGTGCCAGCAGTTTAAACTGGATACAAGAGACCCAGTACTTC; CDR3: CASSLNWIQETQYF
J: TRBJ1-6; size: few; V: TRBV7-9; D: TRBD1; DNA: TGTGCCAGCAGCTTCCAGGGGGCAGGTTCTAATTCACCCCTCCACTTT; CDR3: CASSFQGAGSNSPLHF
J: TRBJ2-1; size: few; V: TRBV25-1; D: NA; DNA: TGTGCCAGCAGTGAATCCAGGGGGGTATACAATGAGCAGTTCTTC; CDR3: CASSESRGVYNEQFF
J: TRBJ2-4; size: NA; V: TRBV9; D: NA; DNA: TGTGCCAGCAGCGCCCGCAGGGACCTAGACATTCAGTACTTC; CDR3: CASSARRDLDIQYF
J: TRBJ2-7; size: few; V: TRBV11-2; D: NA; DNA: TGTGCCAGCAGCTTGGCTAGCCGATCCCACGAGCAGTACTTC; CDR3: CASSLASRSHEQYF
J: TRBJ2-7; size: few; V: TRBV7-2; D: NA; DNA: TGTGCCAGCAGCCCCCCAAATCCGAGCTCCTACGAGCAGTACTTC; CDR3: CASSPPNPSSYEQYF
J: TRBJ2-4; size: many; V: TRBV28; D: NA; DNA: TGTGCCAGCAGTTTGGCGGTTTATAGCATTCAGTACTTC; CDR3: CASSLAVYSIQYF
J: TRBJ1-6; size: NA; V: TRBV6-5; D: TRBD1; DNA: TGTGCCAGCAGTTACGACAGGGACTCACCCCTCCACTTT; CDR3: CASSYDRDSPLHF
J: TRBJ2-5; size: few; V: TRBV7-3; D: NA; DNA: TGTGCCAGCAGCTCAGCCGCCTGGAAAGAGACCCAGTACTTC; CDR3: CASSSAAWKETQYF
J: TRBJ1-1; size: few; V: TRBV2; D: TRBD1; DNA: TGTGCCTCATTGGGGGCAGGGGGCACTGAAGCTTTCTTT; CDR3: CASLGAGGTEAFF
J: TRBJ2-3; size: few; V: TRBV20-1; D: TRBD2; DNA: TGCAGTGCTGGCCCAGCTAGCGGGGTGACGCCAGATACGCAGTATTTT; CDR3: CSAGPASGVTPDTQYF
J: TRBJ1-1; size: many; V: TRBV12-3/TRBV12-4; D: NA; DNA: TGTGCCAGCATCGTATCCGGGGTGGACACTGAAGCTTTCTTT; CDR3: CASIVSGVDTEAFF
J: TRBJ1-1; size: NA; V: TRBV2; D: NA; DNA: TGTGCCAGCAGCGAGATCGAGGACTCTGAAGCTTTCTTT; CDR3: CASSEIEDSEAFF
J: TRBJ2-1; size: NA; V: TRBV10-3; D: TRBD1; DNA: TGTGCCACCCGGGACAGTGGGGGTTTAAATGAGCAGTTCTTC; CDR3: CATRDSGGLNEQFF
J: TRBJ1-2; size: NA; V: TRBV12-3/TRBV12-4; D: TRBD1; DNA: TGTGCCAGCAGGACAGGGGAATACTATGGCTACACCTTC; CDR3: CASRTGEYYGYTF
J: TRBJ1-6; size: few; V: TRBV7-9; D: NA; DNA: TGTGCCAGCAGCTTAGTCGGCTCCTATAATTCACCCCTCCACTTT; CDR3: CASSLVGSYNSPLHF
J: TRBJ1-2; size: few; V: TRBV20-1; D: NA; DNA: TGCAGTGCTAAAGGTGGGGTCTATGGCTACACCTTC; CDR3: CSAKGGVYGYTF
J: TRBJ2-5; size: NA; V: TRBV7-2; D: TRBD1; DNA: TGTGCCAGCAGCCAGGATACAGGGGGCGTAGAGACCCAGTACTTC; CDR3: CASSQDTGGVETQYF
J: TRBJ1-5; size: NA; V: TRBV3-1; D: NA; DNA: TGTGCCAGCAGCCAAGCTGGCGGGGGTGGGGATCAGCCCCAGCATTTT; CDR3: CASSQAGGGGDQPQHF
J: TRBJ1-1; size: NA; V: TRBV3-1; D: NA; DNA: TGTGCCAGCAGTCAAGCAGGGTCCACTGAAGTTTTCTTT; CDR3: CASSQAGSTEVFF
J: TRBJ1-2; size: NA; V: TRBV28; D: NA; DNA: TGTGCCAGCAGTTTCCCAGGGGCCCTTTATGGCTACACCTTC; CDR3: CASSFPGALYGYTF
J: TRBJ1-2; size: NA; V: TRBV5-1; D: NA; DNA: TGCGCCAGCAGCTTCGGGGATTTGTATGGCTACACCTTC; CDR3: CASSFGDLYGYTF
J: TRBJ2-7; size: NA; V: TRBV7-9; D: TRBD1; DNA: TGTGCCAGCGGAGACAGGGCCCCCTACGAGCAGTACTTC; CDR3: CASGDRAPYEQYF
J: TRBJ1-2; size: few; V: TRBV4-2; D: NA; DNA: TGTGCCAGCAGCCCCTGGAGGGAGATCTATGGCTACACCTTC; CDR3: CASSPWREIYGYTF
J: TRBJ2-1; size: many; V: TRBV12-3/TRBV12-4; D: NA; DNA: TGTGCCAGCAGTCCGGACGGGCGATACAATGAGCAGTTCTTC; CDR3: CASSPDGRYNEQFF
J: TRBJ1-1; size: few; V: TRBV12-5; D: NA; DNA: TGTGCTAGTGGTTCGGACGGCTGGGGGGAAGCTTTCTTT; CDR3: CASGSDGWGEAFF
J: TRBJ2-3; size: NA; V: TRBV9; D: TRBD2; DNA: TGTGCCAGCAGTAATAGCGGGGGATATACGCAGTATTTT; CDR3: CASSNSGGYTQYF
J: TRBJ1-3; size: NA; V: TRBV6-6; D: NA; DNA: TGTGCCAGCAGTTACTTCGCTTGGGACAACGGAAACACCATATATTTT; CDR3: CASSYFAWDNGNTIYF
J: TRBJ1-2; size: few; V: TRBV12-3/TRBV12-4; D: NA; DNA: TGTGCCAGCAGTTTACGCCCGGAATTCTATGGCTACACCTTC; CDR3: CASSLRPEFYGYTF
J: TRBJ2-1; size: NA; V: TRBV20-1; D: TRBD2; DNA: TGCAGTGCTGGGGGACTAGCGGAACCACGTAGGCAGTTCTTC; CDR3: CSAGGLAEPRRQFF
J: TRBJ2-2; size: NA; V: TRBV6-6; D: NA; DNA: TGTGCCAGCAGTCCTCCGCCCGGGTGGACGAACACCGGGGAGCTGTTTTTT; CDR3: CASSPPPGWTNTGELFF
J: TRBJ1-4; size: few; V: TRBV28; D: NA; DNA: TGTGCCAGCACCGAAACCGGGAGAAAACTGTTTTTT; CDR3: CASTETGRKLFF